Detailed here is one T cell receptor (beta chain). Around 310 ng DNA, some 30,000 T cell genomes, went into unsorted PBMC replicate PCRs. Original processing methods: ImmunoSEQ gave junction-only sequences without quality scores, so filtering differed. Method: immunoSEQ multiplex PCR; TCRdb's copy keeps in-frame clones and lacks some. That table supplies the V and J calls and clone size; D and trimming were determined from the DNA. Of about half a million clones listed, roughly 80% are singletons. All donors were Caucasian adults living in Nashville, Tennessee. These data originate in a study of shared clonotypes between healthy human individuals. Study information: Ranging from 18 to 49 in age, donors were a couple of women and three men.

Sequenced input: PBMCs. This clonotype was sampled from a woman in her 40s in good health. Some clones in this sample may be carry-over from other donors' samples.

CDR3 nucleotides: TGTGCCAGCAGCGCCAGAGAAAATAGCAATCAGCCCCAGCATTTT. Translating gives CASSARENSNQPQHF. The V call is TRBV7-8, the J call TRBJ1-5, with D uncertain. CDR1 is SGHVS, CDR2 FQNEAQ, per germline. Between the trimmed V and J ends, which lost 5 bases and 0 bases, there was a span of 11 bases. The CDR3 runs to 15 residues.